This T cell receptor (beta chain) derives from a study of OX40 agonist ivuxolimab in advanced cancers. Some clones are missing from TCRdb's copy, which holds only in-frame ones; the method was immunoSEQ multiplex PCR. The repertoire consists of fewer than 20,000 clones, with about 74% occurring once and the leading ten covering 20% to 30%. The clonotype originates from an adult with an advanced solid tumor such as melanoma, head and neck, liver or kidney cancer. The material sequenced was CD4+ or CD8+ T cells sorted from blood, taken in a trial of the OX40 agonist ivuxolimab.

The DNA of the CDR3 is TGCGCCAGCAGCCAAGTGACAGGGGAAACCGGGGAGCTGTTTTTT. Amino acids: CASSQVTGETGELFF. The chain is built from TRBV4-3 and TRBJ2-2; TRBD1 matches 8 bases. Germline-derived CDR1 and CDR2 are LGHNA and YSLEER. V lost 1 base, J lost 5 bases, and 3 bases stayed unmatched. CDR3 size: 15 residues.